These 8 T cell receptor beta chains share one sample of origin, sequenced in a study of cytomegalovirus exposure and HLA in healthy donors. PCR employed 60 Vbeta and 13 Jbeta primers. Some clones are missing from TCRdb's copy, which holds only in-frame ones; the method was immunoSEQ multiplex PCR. The sample lists 180,000 or so clones, around 80% occurring once. Material: PBMCs. The receptor source for this set is a middle-aged man in good health and CMV-seronegative.

The chain combines TRBV4-3 with TRBJ2-1; possibly TRBD2 for D (6 bases). This CDR3 contains 16 residues. CDR1 LGHNA and CDR2 YSLEER come from the germline V gene. Between the trimmed V and J ends, which lost 1 base and 5 bases, there was a span of 15 bases. The CDR3 loop is CASSQGFAGGDNEQFF. The DNA for the CDR3 is TGCGCCAGCAGCCAAGGTTTTGCCGGGGGAGACAATGAGCAGTTCTTC.

The V call is TRBV5-1, the J call TRBJ2-7; no clear D gene. Germline V gene data show CDR1 as SGHRS and CDR2 as YFSETQ. Between the trimmed V and J ends, which lost 2 bases and 1 base, there was a span of 7 bases. The CDR3 loop spans 13 amino acids. CDR3 amino acids: CASSFTRSYEQYF. The CDR3 DNA is TGCGCCAGCAGCTTTACCAGATCCTACGAGCAGTACTTC.

The V gene is TRBV18, the J gene TRBJ2-1, with 9 positions matching TRBD1. Germline V gene data show CDR1 as KGHSH and CDR2 as LQKENI. The J segment lost 8 bases and the V segment lost 8 bases, leaving 4 bases of the junction unmatched. The CDR3 runs to 12 residues. This chain's CDR3 is CASGGQGDEQFF. CDR3 DNA: TGTGCCAGCGGGGGACAGGGCGATGAGCAGTTCTTC. The variable domain in full, with the rest retrieved from reference TRBV18 and TRBJ2-1, is NAGVMQNPRHLVRRRGQEARLRCSPMKGHSHVYWYRQLPEEGLKFMVYLQKENIIDESGMPKERFSAEFPKEGPSILRIQQVVRGDSAAYFCASGGQGDEQFFGPGTRLTVL.

V usage is TRBV6-5 and J usage is TRBJ1-4; 7 bases line up with TRBD1. Germline lookup yields CDR1 MNHEY and CDR2 SVGAGI. This CDR3 comprises 14 residues. J lost 5 bases, V lost 10 bases, and 10 bases had no gene match. This chain's CDR3 is CATVAPGQNEKLFF. In nucleotides, the CDR3 is TGTGCCACCGTAGCCCCGGGACAGAATGAAAAACTGTTTTTT.

This clone was counted once. The chain joins TRBV7-2 to TRBJ2-7; tentatively, D is TRBD1 (6 bases). Per germline, CDR1 SGHTA and CDR2 FQGNSA. The ends were cut back, 5 bases at V and 0 bases at J, with 17 bases in the middle. This CDR3 comprises 16 residues. CDR3 nucleotides: TGTGCCAGCAGCCCTTGGCTGGACAGAACCTCCTACGAGCAGTACTTC. Residues: CASSPWLDRTSYEQYF.

The chain has TRBV2 and TRBJ2-2; D ambiguous. Germline V gene data show CDR1 as SNHLY and CDR2 as FYNNEI. The CDR3 spans 16 residues. With 4 bases removed from V and 5 bases from J, the gap between germline ends came to 17 bases. The CDR3 protein is CASSALTTLGTGELFF. The CDR3 DNA follows: TGTGCCAGCAGTGCTCTTACTACCCTCGGAACCGGGGAGCTGTTTTTT.

The V and J genes are TRBV4-1 and TRBJ1-4, with no clear D. The germline V gene encodes CDR1 MGHRA and CDR2 YSYEKL. The V end was cut by 4 bases, the J end by 7 bases, with 10 bases between. The CDR3 length is 13 residues. The CDR3 sequence: CASSPTSGEKLFF. Here the CDR3 DNA reads TGCGCCAGCAGCCCAACTTCGGGTGAAAAACTGTTTTTT.

The CDR3 sequence is CASSPEPSYEQYF. The CDR3 nucleotides read TGTGCCAGCAGCCCGGAGCCCTCCTACGAGCAGTACTTC. The chain has TRBV28 and TRBJ2-7, with unresolved D. The CDR3 consists of 13 residues. The V and J ends lost 6 bases and 0 bases respectively, with 9 bases between them. Germline V CDR1 and CDR2: MDHEN, SYDVKM.